The clone carrying this TCR beta chain was recorded at least ten times. The antigen is not known. TCRdb processed the 5' RACE reads anew with MiXCR; each CDR3 protein has one entry. The sample records roughly 3,600 distinct CDR3 sequences, about 5.3% being singletons. Time point defined: sample taken at primary tumor resection. Germline V lookup: CDR1 DFQATT, CDR2 SNEGSKA (reference sequence). There are 13 residues in the CDR3. The V gene lost 0 bases and the J gene lost 2 bases, with 6 bases spanning the gap. This sample is part of a study of spatial heterogeneity in lung cancer. Points from the study as a whole: Tumor mutation counts were tracked by expanded intratumoral alpha and beta TCR counts.

The V and J genes are TRBV20-1 and TRBJ2-3; D unresolved. This receptor was identified in a female donor with early-stage non-small cell lung cancer. The source material was lung tumor tissue, sampled at surgery. The CDR3 DNA reads as TGCAGTGCTAGAGACCACCCCACAGATACGCAGTATTTT. Protein: CSARDHPTDTQYF.